This T cell receptor beta chain originates from a study of blood T cells in healthy people across ages. Study-wide results and caveats: Getting older went along with TCR beta diversity per million T cells dropping roughly linearly. Fewer expanded clones and more diversity marked long-lived versus aged donors.

CDR1 and CDR2 from the germline V gene are MDHEN and SYDVKM. With 4 bases removed from V and 6 bases from J, the gap between germline ends came to 13 bases. The CDR3 is 13 residues long. Using a J-beta primer mix together with a sample-barcoded 5' primer, a second PCR was run for roughly 6 to 11 cycles. One entry per CDR3 protein, called by TCRdb with MiXCR from the 5' RACE reads. The table has about 500,000 distinct CDR3 sequences, less than 25% seen once. This clonotype was counted only a few times. The antigen remains undetermined. These data were also reused for a study on T cells of mothers and their children.

The source of this sequence is a boy aged 5-17 years in good health. Sample: blood. The genes are TRBV28 and TRBJ2-7; a possible D gene is TRBD1 (5 bases). CDR3 loop: CASSSGPTGEQYF. Written as DNA, the CDR3 is TGTGCCAGCAGTTCCGGACCCACAGGCGAGCAGTACTTC.